Detailed here is one T cell receptor beta chain. The antigen remains unidentified. The data originate from a study of shared clonotypes between healthy human individuals. Naive CD8 cells lacked CD45RO, underwent positive selection for CCR7 and left out terminally differentiated effector memory CD45RA+ cells. The study, taken as a whole, reports: Even with large depth, rarefaction showed that sorted-subset sequencing was incomplete. Clonotypes which were not shared had lower generation probabilities than clonotypes that all four donors shared.

Assay used: immunoSEQ multiplex PCR; TCRdb lists only in-frame clones, some missing. The sample consists of roughly 1,800,000 clones, approximately 94% of them appearing once. V lost 5 bases to trimming and J lost 0 bases; unmatched junction nucleotides: 9. CDR1 SGHVS and CDR2 FQNEAQ come from the germline V gene. The CDR3 spans 20 residues. The rearrangement uses TRBV7-8 and TRBJ2-6; 14 bases map to TRBD2. The receptor comes from a man younger than 35 in good health. The specimen sequenced was naive CD8+ T cells sorted from blood. The CDR3 nucleotides read TGTGCCAGCAGCCTTGAACCGGGACTAGCGGGAGTCTCTGGGGCCAACGTCCTGACTTTC. Translation gives CASSLEPGLAGVSGANVLTF.